These T cell receptor beta chains were read from a single sample in a study of blood T cell repertoires in COVID-19. Sequenced by immunoSEQ multiplex PCR; TCRdb stores in-frame clones only, minus some. The sample lists roughly 200,000 clones; roughly 89% were seen once. Source material: PBMCs or T cells enriched from blood (not recorded which). The receptors were gathered from a woman between 35 and 50 years old with acute COVID-19. Each CDR3 is given with its conserved first and last residue. A D gene is named only where the DNA matches it firmly. For some rows the clone size is stated as once, few or many, or as a class when expanded; others skip it.

d_gene,v_gene,j_gene,abundance,CDR3aa,CDR3nt
TRBD1,TRBV11-2,TRBJ2-7,once,CASSLDLGQVHF,TGTGCCAGCAGCTTAGACCTGGGACAGGTCCACTTC
TRBD1,TRBV19,TRBJ1-1,NA,CASSIPGQASTEAFF,TGTGCCAGTAGTATTCCAGGACAGGCGAGCACTGAAGCTTTCTTT
TRBD1,TRBV15,TRBJ1-2,NA,CATSRGDSKEYGYTF,TGTGCCACCAGCAGGGGGGACAGTAAGGAGTATGGCTACACCTTC
TRBD1,TRBV5-4,TRBJ1-6,once,CASSSGQFNSPLHF,TGTGCCAGCAGCTCGGGACAGTTTAATTCACCCCTCCACTTT
TRBD1,TRBV4-2,TRBJ1-5,NA,CASSQVRTGLNQPQHF,TGTGCCAGCAGCCAAGTCCGGACAGGGCTGAATCAGCCCCAGCATTTT
NA,TRBV5-1,TRBJ1-2,NA,CASSTNLGAGSNYGYTF,TGCGCCAGCAGCACTAACTTAGGGGCAGGCAGTAACTATGGCTACACCTTC
TRBD1,TRBV14,TRBJ1-1,NA,CASSQDWTGRMNTEAFF,TGTGCCAGCAGCCAAGATTGGACAGGCCGCATGAACACTGAAGCTTTCTTT
NA,TRBV25-1,TRBJ1-5,NA,CASSEWGSNQPQHF,TGTGCCAGCAGTGAATGGGGCAGCAATCAGCCCCAGCATTTT
TRBD1,TRBV18,TRBJ1-2,NA,CASSPTGTGGAEGYTF,TGTGCCAGCTCACCTACGGGGACAGGGGGAGCCGAGGGCTACACCTTC
TRBD1,TRBV10-1,TRBJ1-3,NA,CASSGTGDRGTHAGNTIYF,TGCGCCAGCAGTGGCACAGGGGACAGGGGCACTCATGCGGGAAACACCATATATTTT
TRBD1,TRBV2,TRBJ1-3,NA,CASSEALLRQGASGNTIYF,TGTGCCAGCAGTGAAGCGCTTTTGAGGCAGGGGGCCTCTGGAAACACCATATATTTT
TRBD1,TRBV29-1,TRBJ1-2,NA,CSVAGTQADRGTF,TGCAGCGTGGCCGGGACTCAGGCCGACAGGGGAACCTTC
TRBD1,TRBV19,TRBJ1-5,NA,CASSIGTGGNQPQHF,TGTGCCAGTAGTATCGGGACAGGGGGAAATCAGCCCCAGCATTTT
TRBD1,TRBV5-5,TRBJ2-2,NA,CASSLWTGNTGELFF,TGTGCCAGCAGCCTCTGGACAGGGAACACCGGGGAGCTGTTTTTT
NA,TRBV30,TRBJ1-1,NA,CAWKVDPGTNTEAFF,TGTGCCTGGAAAGTAGACCCGGGTACGAACACTGAAGCTTTCTTT
TRBD1,TRBV2,TRBJ1-1,NA,CASSERGLSGEAFF,TGTGCCAGCAGTGAAAGGGGGCTATCAGGAGAAGCTTTCTTT
NA,TRBV5-8,TRBJ1-2,NA,CASSLSGPMIVSNYGYTF,TGTGCCAGCAGCCTCTCGGGTCCAATGATAGTATCTAACTATGGCTACACCTTC
NA,TRBV2,TRBJ1-6,NA,CASGGESLHSSPLHF,TGTGCCAGCGGTGGCGAGAGTCTTCATTCTTCACCCCTCCACTTT
TRBD1,TRBV6-6,TRBJ1-6,NA,CASSLQGGATGGYSPLHF,TGTGCCAGCAGTCTGCAGGGGGGCGCCACAGGAGGTTATTCACCCCTCCACTTT
TRBD1,TRBV5-1,TRBJ1-4,NA,CASSLNGQGGNEKLFF,TGCGCCAGCAGCTTGAACGGACAGGGCGGGAATGAAAAACTGTTTTTT
TRBD1,TRBV5-1,TRBJ1-2,NA,CASSLEARTGGNYGYTF,TGCGCCAGCAGCTTGGAAGCGAGGACAGGGGGGAACTATGGCTACACCTTC
TRBD1,TRBV5-1,TRBJ1-1,many,CASSFTGGNTEAFF,TGCGCCAGCAGCTTCACAGGGGGGAACACTGAAGCTTTCTTT
TRBD1,TRBV14,TRBJ2-1,NA,CASSQESGGLFYNEQFF,TGTGCCAGCAGCCAAGAGTCAGGGGGCCTTTTCTACAATGAGCAGTTCTTC